Listed below are T cell receptor beta chains from one sample, sequenced in a study of blood T cell repertoires in COVID-19. Assay used: immunoSEQ multiplex PCR; TCRdb lists only in-frame clones, some missing. The sample has about 49,000 clones; 83% are singletons. What was sequenced was peripheral blood. Receptor source: a human donor in a cohort sampled during active COVID-19. The CDR3 runs from the conserved cysteine through the conserved F or W. D genes are given only for firm matches. The size entry is marked missing in some rows and otherwise reads once, few, many or a size class.

cdr3_aa cdr3_nt cdr3_length v_call clone_size d_call j_call
CASSTGVRNTEAFF TGTGCCAGTAGTACAGGGGTGAGGAACACTGAAGCTTTCTTT 14 TRBV19 . . TRBJ1-1
CASSYPRVNENYEQYF TGTGCCAGCAGTTACCCTCGGGTTAACGAGAACTACGAGCAGTACTTC 16 TRBV6-2/TRBV6-3 once . TRBJ2-7
CASSESPRGNSPLHF TGTGCCAGCAGTGAATCGCCCAGGGGTAATTCACCCCTCCACTTT 15 TRBV25-1 . . TRBJ1-6
CASKVWLGANEAFF TGTGCCAGTAAGGTTTGGCTGGGGGCTAATGAAGCTTTCTTT 14 TRBV19 . . TRBJ1-1
CASRARGLVNTGELFF TGTGCCAGCAGGGCCAGGGGTCTAGTTAACACCGGGGAGCTGTTTTTT 16 TRBV7-6 . . TRBJ2-2
CASSYPRTSGTNQETQYF TGTGCCAGCAGTTACCCGAGGACTAGCGGGACAAACCAAGAGACCCAGTACTTC 18 TRBV6-2/TRBV6-3 . TRBD2 TRBJ2-5
CASSERSGGIPYEQYF TGTGCCAGCAGTGAAAGAAGCGGGGGGATCCCCTACGAGCAGTACTTC 16 TRBV6-1 . TRBD2 TRBJ2-7
CAWTDEGFRGEKLFF TGTGCCTGGACGGATGAGGGGTTCAGGGGTGAAAAACTGTTTTTT 15 TRBV30 . . TRBJ1-4
CASSQVKQGFIHNYGYTF TGTGCCAGCAGCCAAGTTAAACAGGGATTTATTCATAACTATGGCTACACCTTC 18 TRBV4-2 . . TRBJ1-2
CASSLKTGIGVGEQYF TGTGCCAGCAGCCTAAAGACAGGGATAGGGGTGGGCGAGCAGTACTTC 16 TRBV27 . TRBD1 TRBJ2-7
CASSLDGGVAYNEQFF TGCGCCAGCAGCTTGGATGGAGGGGTAGCCTACAATGAGCAGTTCTTC 16 TRBV5-1 . . TRBJ2-1
CASSIAQGVYEQYF TGTGCCAGTAGTATTGCCCAGGGGGTCTACGAGCAGTACTTC 14 TRBV19 few TRBD1 TRBJ2-7
CASSSQGLAYGYTF TGTGCCAGCAGTTCTCAGGGGTTGGCCTATGGCTACACCTTC 14 TRBV28 . . TRBJ1-2
CASSLQAVVGETQYF TGTGCCAGCAGCTTACAGGCTGTCGTTGGGGAGACCCAGTACTTC 15 TRBV7-2 . . TRBJ2-5
CASSLDSPTNEKLFF TGCGCCAGCAGCTTAGACAGTCCAACTAATGAAAAACTGTTTTTT 15 TRBV5-1 . . TRBJ1-4
CASSVPSYYGYTF TGTGCCAGTAGTGTTCCCTCCTACTATGGCTACACCTTC 13 TRBV19 . . TRBJ1-2
CASKPGQRESPLHF TGTGCCAGCAAACCGGGACAGAGGGAGTCACCCCTCCACTTT 14 TRBV6-5 . TRBD1 TRBJ1-6
CASSRRTGSSYEQYF TGTGCCAGCAGCCGCCGGACAGGGAGCTCCTACGAGCAGTACTTC 15 TRBV14 . TRBD1 TRBJ2-7
CASSVIGVNYGYTF TGTGCCAGCAGCGTAATAGGGGTTAACTATGGCTACACCTTC 14 TRBV6-5 . . TRBJ1-2
CASRERFDHTQYF TGTGCCAGCAGGGAGCGGTTCGACCATACGCAGTATTTT 13 TRBV28 . . TRBJ2-3
CAWSVTGAGGYGYTF TGTGCCTGGAGTGTAACCGGGGCCGGGGGATATGGCTACACCTTC 15 TRBV30 once . TRBJ1-2
CATQGGAESTF TGTGCCACCCAGGGGGGCGCCGAGAGCACCTTC 11 TRBV6-5 . TRBD1 TRBJ1-2
CAWTGQISSGNTIYF TGTGCCTGGACAGGGCAAATTAGCTCTGGAAACACCATATATTTT 15 TRBV30 . . TRBJ1-3
CASSIAGRTNEKLFF TGTGCCAGTAGTATAGCGGGCAGGACAAATGAAAAACTGTTTTTT 15 TRBV19 . . TRBJ1-4
CASSMSGGWGEQFF TGTGCCAGTAGTATGTCAGGGGGCTGGGGTGAGCAGTTCTTC 14 TRBV19 . TRBD1 TRBJ2-1
CASSEQIQDTEAFF TGCGCCAGCAGCGAACAAATCCAGGACACTGAAGCTTTCTTT 14 TRBV4-3 . . TRBJ1-1
CSVAVAGIFSSYNEQFF TGCAGCGTTGCGGTAGCGGGCATTTTTAGCTCCTACAATGAGCAGTTCTTC 17 TRBV29-1 medium-sized TRBD2 TRBJ2-1